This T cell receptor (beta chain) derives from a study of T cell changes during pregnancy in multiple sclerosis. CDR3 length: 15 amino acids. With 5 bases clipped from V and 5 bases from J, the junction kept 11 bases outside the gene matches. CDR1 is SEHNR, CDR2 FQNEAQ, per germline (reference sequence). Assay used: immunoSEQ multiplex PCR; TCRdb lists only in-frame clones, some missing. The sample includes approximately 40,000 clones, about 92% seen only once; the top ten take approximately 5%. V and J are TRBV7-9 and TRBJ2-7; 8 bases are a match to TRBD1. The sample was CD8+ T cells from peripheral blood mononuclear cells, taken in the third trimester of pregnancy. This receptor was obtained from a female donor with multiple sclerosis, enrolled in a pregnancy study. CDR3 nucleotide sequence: TGTGCCAGCAGCCCCCGGACAGGGTTTATAGACGAGCAGTACTTC. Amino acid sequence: CASSPRTGFIDEQYF.